This T cell receptor (beta chain) stems from a study of beta chain features in type 1 diabetes. The authors reverse transcribed all of the isolated RNA, so sequencing captured expressed TCRB transcripts. Clones were read by immunoSEQ multiplex PCR, and TCRdb kept only the in-frame ones, dropping some. The table shows 500,000 to 700,000 clones, with roughly a sixth occurring only once. This clone was seen a handful of times. This receptor was obtained from a man aged 18-30 years in good health. Source material: naive CD4+ T cells from blood.

The CDR3 protein is CASSPMRLRSLAKNIQYF. In DNA form, the CDR3 reads TGTGCCAGCAGTCCCATGAGGCTCAGGTCCTTAGCCAAAAACATTCAGTACTTC. The chain is built from TRBV28 and TRBJ2-4; no definite D call. Trimming removed 5 bases from V and 0 bases from J, with 20 bases in between. Germline V CDR1 and CDR2: MDHEN, SYDVKM. The CDR3 consists of 18 residues.